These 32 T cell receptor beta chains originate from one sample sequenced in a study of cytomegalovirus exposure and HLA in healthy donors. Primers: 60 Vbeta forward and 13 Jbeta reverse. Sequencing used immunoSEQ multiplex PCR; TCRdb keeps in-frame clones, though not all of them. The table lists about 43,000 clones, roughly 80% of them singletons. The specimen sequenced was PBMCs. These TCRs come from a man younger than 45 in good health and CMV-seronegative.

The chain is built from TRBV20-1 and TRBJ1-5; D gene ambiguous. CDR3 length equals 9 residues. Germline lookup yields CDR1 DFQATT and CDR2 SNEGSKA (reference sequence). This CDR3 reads CSAGQPQHF. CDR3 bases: TGCAGCGCGGGGCAGCCCCAGCATTTT.

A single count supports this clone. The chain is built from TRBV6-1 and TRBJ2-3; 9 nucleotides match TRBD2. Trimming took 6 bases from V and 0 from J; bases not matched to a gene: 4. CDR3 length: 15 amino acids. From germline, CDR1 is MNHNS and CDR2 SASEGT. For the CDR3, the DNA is TGTGCCAGCAGCCGACTAGCGGATAGCACAGATACGCAGTATTTT. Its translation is CASSRLADSTDTQYF.

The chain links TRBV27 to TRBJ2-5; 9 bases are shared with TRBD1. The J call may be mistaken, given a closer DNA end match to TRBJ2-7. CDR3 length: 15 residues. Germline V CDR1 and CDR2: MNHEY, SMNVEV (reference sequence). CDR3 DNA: TGTGCCAGCAGGGCGAGGGGACAGGGTACTTCCGAGCAGTACTTC. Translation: CASRARGQGTSEQYF.

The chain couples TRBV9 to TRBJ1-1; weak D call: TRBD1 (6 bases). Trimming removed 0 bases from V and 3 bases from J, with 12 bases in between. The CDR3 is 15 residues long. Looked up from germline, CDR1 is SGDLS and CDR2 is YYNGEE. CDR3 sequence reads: CASSVGGGGYTEAFF. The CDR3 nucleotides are TGTGCCAGCAGCGTAGGGGGAGGGGGATACACTGAAGCTTTCTTT.

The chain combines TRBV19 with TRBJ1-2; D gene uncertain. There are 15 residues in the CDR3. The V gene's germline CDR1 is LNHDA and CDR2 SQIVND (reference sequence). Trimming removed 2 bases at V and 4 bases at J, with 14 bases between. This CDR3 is CASSIIGEGSYGYTF. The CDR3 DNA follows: TGTGCCAGTAGTATAATTGGTGAGGGCAGCTATGGCTACACCTTC.

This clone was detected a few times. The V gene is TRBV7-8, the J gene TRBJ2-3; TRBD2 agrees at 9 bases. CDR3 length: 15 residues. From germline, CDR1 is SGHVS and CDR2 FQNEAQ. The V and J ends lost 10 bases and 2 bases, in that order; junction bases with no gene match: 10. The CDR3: CATLSGRILTDTQYF. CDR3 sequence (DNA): TGTGCCACACTCAGCGGGAGGATTCTCACAGATACGCAGTATTTT.

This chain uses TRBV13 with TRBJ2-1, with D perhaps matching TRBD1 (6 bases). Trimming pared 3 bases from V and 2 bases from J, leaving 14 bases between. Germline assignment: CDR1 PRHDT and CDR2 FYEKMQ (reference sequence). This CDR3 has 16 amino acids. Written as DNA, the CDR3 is TGTGCCAGCAGCTTTCCCGGGGACACGGCCTACAATGAGCAGTTCTTC. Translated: CASSFPGDTAYNEQFF.

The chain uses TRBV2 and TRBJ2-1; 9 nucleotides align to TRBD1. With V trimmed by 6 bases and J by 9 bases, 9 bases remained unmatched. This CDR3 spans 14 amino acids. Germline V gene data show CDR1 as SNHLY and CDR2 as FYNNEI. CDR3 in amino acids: CASRGQGSSSEQFF. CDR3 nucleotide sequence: TGTGCCAGCAGGGGACAGGGTTCATCAAGTGAGCAGTTCTTC.

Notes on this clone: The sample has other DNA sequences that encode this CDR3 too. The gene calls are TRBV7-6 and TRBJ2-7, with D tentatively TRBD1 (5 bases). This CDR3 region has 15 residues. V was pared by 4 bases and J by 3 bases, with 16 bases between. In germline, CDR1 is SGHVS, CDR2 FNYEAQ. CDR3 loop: CASSSPTASFYEQYF. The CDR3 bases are TGTGCCAGCAGCTCCCCGACAGCGTCCTTCTACGAGCAGTACTTC.

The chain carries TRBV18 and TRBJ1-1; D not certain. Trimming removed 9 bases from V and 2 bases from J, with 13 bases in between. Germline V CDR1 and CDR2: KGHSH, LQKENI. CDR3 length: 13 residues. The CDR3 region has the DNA TGTGCCAGTTCATACGCGTTTAACACTGAAGCTTTCTTT. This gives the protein CASSYAFNTEAFF.

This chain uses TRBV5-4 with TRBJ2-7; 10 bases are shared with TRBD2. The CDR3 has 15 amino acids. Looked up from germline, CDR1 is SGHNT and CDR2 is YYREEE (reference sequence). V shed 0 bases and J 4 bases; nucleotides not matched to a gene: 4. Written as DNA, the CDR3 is TGTGCCAGCAGCTTGGCTAGCGGGAGCTCTTACGAGCAGTACTTC. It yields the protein CASSLASGSSYEQYF.

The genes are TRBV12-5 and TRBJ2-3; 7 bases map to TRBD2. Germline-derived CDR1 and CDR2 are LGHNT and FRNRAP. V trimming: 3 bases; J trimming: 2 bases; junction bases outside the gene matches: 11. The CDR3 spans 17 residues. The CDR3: CASGFRRLAILTDTQYF. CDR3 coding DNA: TGTGCTAGTGGTTTTAGGAGACTAGCCATTCTCACAGATACGCAGTATTTT.

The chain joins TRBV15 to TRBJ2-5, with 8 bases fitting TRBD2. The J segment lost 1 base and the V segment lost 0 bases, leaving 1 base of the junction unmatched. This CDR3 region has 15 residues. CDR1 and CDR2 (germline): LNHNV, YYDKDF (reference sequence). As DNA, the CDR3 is TGTGCCACCAGCAGAGATACTAGCGGCCAAGAGACCCAGTACTTC. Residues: CATSRDTSGQETQYF. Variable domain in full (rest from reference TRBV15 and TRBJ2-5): DAMVIQNPRYQVTQFGKPVTLSCSQTLNHNVMYWYQQKSSQAPKLLFHYYDKDFNNEADTPDNFQSRRPNTSFCFLDIRSPGLGDTAMYLCATSRDTSGQETQYFGPGTRLLVL.

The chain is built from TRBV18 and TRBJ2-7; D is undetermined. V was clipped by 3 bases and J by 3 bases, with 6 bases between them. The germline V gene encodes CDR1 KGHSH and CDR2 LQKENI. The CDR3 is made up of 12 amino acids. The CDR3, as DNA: TGTGCCAGCTCACCTACAAACTACGAGCAGTACTTC. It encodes CASSPTNYEQYF.

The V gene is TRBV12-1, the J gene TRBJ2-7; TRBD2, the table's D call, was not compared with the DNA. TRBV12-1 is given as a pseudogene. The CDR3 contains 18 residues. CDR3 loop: CASSSAGASGSGTYEQYF. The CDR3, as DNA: TGTGCCAGCAGCTCCGCCGGGGCTAGCGGGAGTGGGACCTACGAGCAGTACTTC.

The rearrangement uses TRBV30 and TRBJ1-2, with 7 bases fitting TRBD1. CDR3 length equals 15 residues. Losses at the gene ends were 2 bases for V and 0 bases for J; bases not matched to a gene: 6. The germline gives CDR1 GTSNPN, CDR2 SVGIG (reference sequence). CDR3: CAWSRWGTANYGYTF. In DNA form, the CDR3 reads TGTGCCTGGAGTCGTTGGGGGACAGCTAACTATGGCTACACCTTC.

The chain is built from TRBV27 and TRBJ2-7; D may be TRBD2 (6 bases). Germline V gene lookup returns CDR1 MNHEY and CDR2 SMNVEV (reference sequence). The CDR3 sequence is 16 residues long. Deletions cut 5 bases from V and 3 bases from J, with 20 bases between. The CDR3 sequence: CASSHTSSPGDYEQYF. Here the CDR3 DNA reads TGTGCCAGCAGTCACACGTCTAGCCCGGGGGACTACGAGCAGTACTTC.

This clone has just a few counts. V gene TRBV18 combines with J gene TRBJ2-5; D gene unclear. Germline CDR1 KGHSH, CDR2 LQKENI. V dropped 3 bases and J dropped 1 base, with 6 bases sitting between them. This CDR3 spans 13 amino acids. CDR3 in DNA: TGTGCCAGCTCACCTAAGCTCCAAGAGACCCAGTACTTC. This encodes CASSPKLQETQYF.

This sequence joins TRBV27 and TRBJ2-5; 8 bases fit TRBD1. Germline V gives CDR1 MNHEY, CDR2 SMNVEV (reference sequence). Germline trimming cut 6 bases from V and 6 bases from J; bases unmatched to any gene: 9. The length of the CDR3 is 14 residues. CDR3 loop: CASRAGGGRKTQYF. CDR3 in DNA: TGTGCCAGCAGGGCAGGGGGCGGTCGGAAGACCCAGTACTTC.

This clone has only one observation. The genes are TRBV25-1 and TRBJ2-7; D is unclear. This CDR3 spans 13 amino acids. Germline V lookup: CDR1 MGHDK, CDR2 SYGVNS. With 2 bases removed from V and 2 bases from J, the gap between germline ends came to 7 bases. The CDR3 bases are TGTGCCAGCAGTGAAGCGAATACCTACGAGCAGTACTTC. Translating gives CASSEANTYEQYF.

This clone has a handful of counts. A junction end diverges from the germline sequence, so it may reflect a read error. This chain's CDR3 is CSSSLVTPRDTDTQYF. CDR3 sequence (DNA): TGTTCCAGCAGCTTAGTAACGCCGAGGGACACAGATACGCAGTATTTT. The chain is built from TRBV7-9 and TRBJ2-3, with D possibly matching TRBD2 (5 bases). The CDR3 has 16 residues. Germline V gene lookup returns CDR1 SEHNR and CDR2 FQNEAQ (reference sequence).

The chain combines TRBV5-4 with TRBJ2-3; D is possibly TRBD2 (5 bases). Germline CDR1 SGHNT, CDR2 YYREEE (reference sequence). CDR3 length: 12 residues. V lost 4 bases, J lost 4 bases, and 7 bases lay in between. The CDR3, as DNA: TGTGCCAGCAGCAATAGCGCAGATACGCAGTATTTT. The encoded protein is CASSNSADTQYF.

CDR3 in DNA: TGTGCCAGCAGCTATAGACCAGGGTACACTGAAGCTTTCTTT. Translated, it gives CASSYRPGYTEAFF. The chain is built from TRBV7-2 and TRBJ1-1; a possible D gene is TRBD1 (5 bases). Trimming stripped 4 bases from V and 3 bases from J, with 12 bases between. CDR1 SGHTA and CDR2 FQGNSA come from the germline V gene. The CDR3 is 14 amino acids. Full variable domain (rest looked up from reference TRBV7-2 and TRBJ1-1): GAGVSQSPSNKVTEKGKDVELRCDPISGHTALYWYRQSLGQGLEFLIYFQGNSAPDKSGLPSDRFSAERTGGSVSTLTIQRTQQEDSAVYLCASSYRPGYTEAFFGQGTRLTVV.

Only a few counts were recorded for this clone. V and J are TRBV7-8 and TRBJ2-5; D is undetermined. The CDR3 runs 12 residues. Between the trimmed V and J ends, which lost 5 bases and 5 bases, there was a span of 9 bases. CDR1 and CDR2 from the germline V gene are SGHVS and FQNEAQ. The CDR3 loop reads CASSLNGETQYF. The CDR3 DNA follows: TGTGCCAGCAGCCTAAACGGGGAGACCCAGTACTTC. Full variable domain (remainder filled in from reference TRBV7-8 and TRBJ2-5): GAGVSQSPRYKVAKRGQDVALRCDPISGHVSLFWYQQALGQGPEFLTYFQNEAQLDKSGLPSDRFFAERPEGSVSTLKIQRTQQEDSAVYLCASSLNGETQYFGPGTRLLVL.

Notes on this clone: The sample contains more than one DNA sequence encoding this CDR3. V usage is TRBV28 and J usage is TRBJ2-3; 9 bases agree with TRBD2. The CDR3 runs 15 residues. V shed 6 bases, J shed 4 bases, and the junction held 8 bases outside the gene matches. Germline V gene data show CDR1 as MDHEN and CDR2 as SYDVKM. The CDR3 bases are TGTGCCAGCAGATCCCTAGCGGGACGAGCAGATACGCAGTATTTT. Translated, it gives CASRSLAGRADTQYF.

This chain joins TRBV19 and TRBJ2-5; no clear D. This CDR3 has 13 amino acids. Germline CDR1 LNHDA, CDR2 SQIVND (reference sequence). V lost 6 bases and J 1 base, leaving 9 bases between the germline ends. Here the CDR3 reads CASRMAPQETQYF. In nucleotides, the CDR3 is TGTGCCAGTAGGATGGCCCCCCAAGAGACCCAGTACTTC.

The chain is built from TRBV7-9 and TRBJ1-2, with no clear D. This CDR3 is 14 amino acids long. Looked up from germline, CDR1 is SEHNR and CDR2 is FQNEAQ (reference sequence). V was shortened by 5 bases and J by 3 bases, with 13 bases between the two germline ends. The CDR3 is CASSPPRVDYGYTF. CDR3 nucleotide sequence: TGTGCCAGCAGCCCACCCCGGGTTGACTATGGCTACACCTTC.

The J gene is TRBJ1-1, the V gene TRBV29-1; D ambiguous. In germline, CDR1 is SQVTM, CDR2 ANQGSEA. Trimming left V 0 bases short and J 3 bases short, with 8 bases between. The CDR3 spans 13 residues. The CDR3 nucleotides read TGCAGCGTTGAAGAAGCTGGGCACACTGAAGCTTTCTTT. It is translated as CSVEEAGHTEAFF.

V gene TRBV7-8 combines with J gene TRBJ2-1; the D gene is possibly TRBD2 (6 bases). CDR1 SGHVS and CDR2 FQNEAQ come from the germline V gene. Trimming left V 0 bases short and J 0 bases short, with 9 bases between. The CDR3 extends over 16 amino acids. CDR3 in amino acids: CASSLAFGSSYNEQFF. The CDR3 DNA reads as TGTGCCAGCAGCTTAGCTTTCGGGAGCTCCTACAATGAGCAGTTCTTC.

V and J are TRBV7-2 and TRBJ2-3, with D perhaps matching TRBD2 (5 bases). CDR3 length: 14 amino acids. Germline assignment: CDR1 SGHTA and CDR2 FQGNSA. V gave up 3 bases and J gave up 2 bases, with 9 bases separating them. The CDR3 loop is CASSLRAATDTQYF. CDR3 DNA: TGTGCCAGCAGCTTGAGGGCGGCCACAGATACGCAGTATTTT. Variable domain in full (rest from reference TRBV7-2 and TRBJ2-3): GAGVSQSPSNKVTEKGKDVELRCDPISGHTALYWYRQSLGQGLEFLIYFQGNSAPDKSGLPSDRFSAERTGGSVSTLTIQRTQQEDSAVYLCASSLRAATDTQYFGPGTRLTVL.

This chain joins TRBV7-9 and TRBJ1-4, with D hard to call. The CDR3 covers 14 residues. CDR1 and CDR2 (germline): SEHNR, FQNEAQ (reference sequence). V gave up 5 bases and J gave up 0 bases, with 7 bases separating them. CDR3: CASSPRATNEKLFF. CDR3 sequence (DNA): TGTGCCAGCAGCCCCCGTGCAACTAATGAAAAACTGTTTTTT.

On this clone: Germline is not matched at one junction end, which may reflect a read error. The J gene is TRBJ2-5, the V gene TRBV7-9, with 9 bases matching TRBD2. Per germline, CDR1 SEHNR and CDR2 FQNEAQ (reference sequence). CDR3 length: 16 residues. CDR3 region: CSSSLGIAGVGETQYF. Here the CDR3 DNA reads TGTTCCAGCAGCTTAGGGATAGCGGGAGTAGGAGAGACCCAGTACTTC.